The 25 T cell receptor beta chains listed next were all sequenced from one sample in a study of regulatory T cells in long-lasting Graves disease. The time point denotes: newly diagnosed GD, antithyroid drugs for less than 3 months. The authors made the TCR library using RNA they extracted from PBMCs. Researchers made TCR beta libraries by using iRepertoire HTBI primers and running Arm-PCR on CDR3 regions. TCRdb analysed the multiplex PCR reads with MiXCR anew, one entry per CDR3 protein. Here the sample spans approximately 480,000 distinct CDR3 sequences, 15% to 20% being singletons. This sample was shared with a second study, whose subject was T cells in Graves' hyperthyroidism and ophthalmopathy.

Specimen: peripheral blood mononuclear cells (PBMCs), collected at new diagnosis, from a patient treated with antithyroid drugs. The receptors shown here come from a man in his forties with Graves disease.

The table lists this clonotype with many counts. The V call is TRBV11-2, the J call TRBJ2-5, with no clear D. The length of the CDR3 is 15 residues. Germline V gives CDR1 SGHAT, CDR2 FQNNGV. The V and J ends lost 0 bases and 1 base respectively, with 9 bases between them. CDR3 region: CASSLDWAAQETQYF. The CDR3 DNA reads as TGTGCCAGCAGCTTAGATTGGGCAGCCCAAGAGACCCAGTACTTC.

This clonotype was seen many times. The chain couples TRBV20-1 to TRBJ2-2, with 12 bases lining up with TRBD1. The CDR3 has 15 residues. V was pared by 0 bases and J by 9 bases, with 5 bases of the junction left unmatched. In germline, CDR1 is DFQATT, CDR2 SNEGSKA (reference sequence). The CDR3 DNA follows: TGCAGTGCTAGAGATCGGGACAGGGGGCGCAGGGAGCTGTTTTTT. It translates to CSARDRDRGRRELFF.

The rearrangement links TRBV2 to TRBJ1-2; possible D gene TRBD1, 6 bases. The V gene lost 4 bases and the J gene lost 7 bases, with 10 bases spanning the gap. The germline gives CDR1 SNHLY, CDR2 FYNNEI. The CDR3 totals 12 residues. Here the CDR3 DNA reads TGTGCCAGCAGTGGAAGGGGGGGTGGCTACACCTTC. Protein: CASSGRGGGYTF.

V usage is TRBV25-1 and J usage is TRBJ1-4, with 7 nucleotides matching TRBD1. V gave up 2 bases and J gave up 8 bases; unmatched junction bases: 5. The CDR3 runs 14 residues. Germline CDR1 is MGHDK and CDR2 is SYGVNS. The CDR3 spells CASSEGTGVEKLFF. CDR3 in DNA: TGTGCCAGCAGTGAAGGAACAGGGGTCGAAAAACTGTTTTTT.

As for this clonotype: A read error is likely, as this CDR3 ends without the conserved phenylalanine or tryptophan. V and J are TRBV28 and TRBJ2-1, with TRBD2 matching over 7 bases. V dropped 5 bases and J dropped 7; count of bases not matched to a gene: 2. Germline V gene lookup returns CDR1 MDHEN and CDR2 SYDVKM. The CDR3 is 12 amino acids. The CDR3 DNA is TGTGCCAGCAGTCTGCGGGGGAATGAGCAGTTCCTC. This translates into CASSLRGNEQFL.

A word on this clonotype: Being one base from a much bigger clone, this may be a read error. The chain carries TRBV18 and TRBJ1-2; D may be TRBD1 (5 bases). V dropped 3 bases and J dropped 3 bases, with 11 bases sitting between them. The CDR3 consists of 14 residues. The germline gives CDR1 KGHSH, CDR2 LQKENI. CDR3 region: CASSPGGAHYGYTF. The CDR3 nucleotides read TGTGCCAGCTCACCTGGCGGGGCTCACTATGGCTACACCTTC.

This clonotype was detected a few times. This chain connects TRBV20-1 to TRBJ1-2; 9 bases align to TRBD1. CDR1 is DFQATT and CDR2 is SNEGSKA in the germline V gene (reference sequence). V gave up 6 bases and J gave up 3 bases; unmatched junction bases: 8. This CDR3 is built from 14 residues. The CDR3 loop reads CSAKVRTGDYGYTF. CDR3 bases: TGCAGTGCCAAGGTCCGGACAGGGGACTATGGCTACACCTTC.

At least ten counts were recorded for this clonotype. The gene calls are TRBV5-1 and TRBJ2-3, with D perhaps TRBD1 (6 bases). CDR3 size: 14 residues. The germline V and J ends were trimmed by 1 base and 6 bases, with 12 bases remaining between them. Germline V gene data show CDR1 as SGHRS and CDR2 as YFSETQ. The CDR3 DNA reads as TGCGCCAGCAGCTTGAGACAGGATGCGGATACGCAGTATTTT. Protein product: CASSLRQDADTQYF. The whole variable domain, filled in from reference TRBV5-1 and TRBJ2-3, reads KAGVTQTPRYLIKTRGQQVTLSCSPISGHRSVSWYQQTPGQGLQFLFEYFSETQRNKGNFPGRFSGRQFSNSRSEMNVSTLELGDSALYLCASSLRQDADTQYFGPGTRLTVL.

Many counts were recorded for this clonotype. This chain links TRBV24-1 with TRBJ2-1; TRBD2 matches at 14 bases. The germline gives CDR1 KGHDR, CDR2 SFDVKD. V dropped 4 bases and J dropped 6; count of bases not matched to a gene: 4. The CDR3 covers 16 residues. The CDR3 nucleotides are TGTGCCACCAGTGACCATGGGACTAGCGGGAGCAATGAGCAGTTCTTC. This gives the protein CATSDHGTSGSNEQFF.

This clonotype was seen only once. The conserved closing phenylalanine or tryptophan is absent in this CDR3, likely reflecting a read error. The V call is TRBV7-8, the J call TRBJ2-7; the D gene is possibly TRBD1 (6 bases). Germline loops: CDR1 SGHVS, CDR2 FQNEAQ. Trimming stripped 4 bases from V and 4 bases from J, with 11 bases between. The CDR3 runs to 13 residues. DNA for the CDR3: TGTGCCAGCAGCTCAGGGGCAGATTACGAGCAGTACTCC. Translated: CASSSGADYEQYS.

V and J are TRBV27 and TRBJ2-7; 8 bases are a match to TRBD1. V was pared by 3 bases and J by 5 bases, with 6 bases of the junction left unmatched. Germline CDR1 MNHEY, CDR2 SMNVEV (reference sequence). This CDR3 comprises 14 residues. The CDR3 nucleotides read TGTGCCAGCAGTTTCCAAGGACAGGGCCACGAGCAGTACTTC. It codes for CASSFQGQGHEQYF.

This clonotype was detected ten times or more. This sequence joins TRBV28 and TRBJ1-5, with unresolved D. The CDR3 is 16 amino acids. V lost 3 bases and J 0 bases, leaving 12 bases between the germline ends. Germline CDR1 and CDR2: MDHEN and SYDVKM. CDR3 nucleotide sequence: TGTGCCAGCAGTTTCCTGGTTAGGTATAGCAATCAGCCCCAGCATTTT. Residues: CASSFLVRYSNQPQHF. Combining the CDR3 with reference TRBV28 and TRBJ1-5 gives the whole variable domain DVKVTQSSRYLVKRTGEKVFLECVQDMDHENMFWYRQDPGLGLRLIYFSYDVKMKEKGDIPEGYSVSREKKERFSLILESASTNQTSMYLCASSFLVRYSNQPQHFGDGTRLSIL.

A word on this clonotype: One base away lies a much larger clone, so this may be a sequencing read error. Without the conserved terminal phenylalanine or tryptophan, this CDR3 likely stems from a read error. In DNA, the CDR3 is TGCAGTGCTAGAAGGGGGACAGGTTCCTATGAGCAGTTCCTC. Amino acid sequence: CSARRGTGSYEQFL. This chain uses TRBV20-1 with TRBJ2-1, with TRBD1 matching 8 bases. Looked up from germline, CDR1 is DFQATT and CDR2 is SNEGSKA (reference sequence). V shed 2 bases, J shed 8 bases, and the junction held 8 bases outside the gene matches. This CDR3 is 14 amino acids long.

This clonotype was seen repeatedly, ten times or more. The V call is TRBV2, the J call TRBJ2-1; D is unresolved. Trimming took 3 bases from V and 12 from J, leaving 12 bases between them. Germline CDR1 SNHLY, CDR2 FYNNEI. This CDR3 is built from 12 residues. CDR3 sequence reads: CASSDLDPRQFF. CDR3 DNA: TGTGCCAGCAGTGATTTGGACCCCCGGCAGTTCTTC.

Many counts were recorded for this clonotype. The gene calls are TRBV14 and TRBJ1-1; D not certain. Trimming stripped 0 bases from V and 1 base from J, with 3 bases between. The CDR3 length is 13 residues. The V gene's germline CDR1 is SGHDN and CDR2 FVKESK. The CDR3 coding sequence is TGTGCCAGCAGCCAAGACACGAACACTGAAGCTTTCTTT. Residues: CASSQDTNTEAFF.

In its sample, this clonotype was seen many times. The rearrangement joins TRBV20-1 to TRBJ2-5, with D possibly matching TRBD1 (6 bases). CDR1 is DFQATT, CDR2 SNEGSKA, per germline (reference sequence). The germline V and J ends were trimmed by 2 bases and 3 bases, with 10 bases remaining between them. This CDR3 is built from 13 residues. CDR3 DNA: TGCAGTGCTAGATCCAACAGGGAAGAGACCCAGTACTTC. Translated: CSARSNREETQYF.

Of note for this clonotype: A far larger clone is one base from this, pointing to a likely read error. The chain is built from TRBV29-1 and TRBJ2-1; TRBD2 matches 11 bases. The J call could be wrong; TRBJ2-5 is a better fit for the DNA end. CDR1 SQVTM and CDR2 ANQGSEA come from the germline V gene. The CDR3 covers 16 residues. CDR3 sequence (DNA): TGCAGCGTTGAAGACCGTAGCGGGAGGGAAATAGGGACCCAGTACTTC. It specifies CSVEDRSGREIGTQYF.

This clonotype was observed a single time. One base away lies a much larger clone, so this may be a sequencing read error. The rearrangement links TRBV2 to TRBJ2-6; D gene ambiguous. Germline values: CDR1 SNHLY, CDR2 FYNNEI. The V and J ends lost 2 bases and 4 bases respectively, with 6 bases between them. The CDR3 loop spans 14 amino acids. The CDR3 here is CASSEHPGANVLTF. The DNA of the CDR3 is TGTGCCAGCAGTGAACACCCCGGGGCCAACGTCCTGACTTTC.

This clonotype was counted at least ten times. This chain uses TRBV2 with TRBJ1-1; TRBD1 might be the D (5 bases). The CDR3 has 11 amino acids. Germline V lookup: CDR1 SNHLY, CDR2 FYNNEI. The V end was cut by 3 bases, the J end by 11 bases, with 10 bases between. The CDR3 nucleotides read TGTGCCAGCAGTGAGAGGGGACCCGCTTTCTTT. Its translation: CASSERGPAFF. Full variable domain (missing parts from reference TRBV2 and TRBJ1-1): EPEVTQTPSHQVTQMGQEVILRCVPISNHLYFYWYRQILGQKVEFLVSFYNNEISEKSEIFDDQFSVERPDGSNFTLKIRSTKLEDSAMYFCASSERGPAFFGQGTRLTVV.

Note on this clonotype: A far larger clone is one nucleotide away, so this likely arose from a read error. This CDR3 is missing its conserved last phenylalanine or tryptophan, likely due to a read error. The chain joins TRBV13 to TRBJ1-1; 7 bases are a match to TRBD1. The germline V gene has CDR1 PRHDT and CDR2 FYEKMQ (reference sequence). This CDR3 comprises 13 residues. Here the CDR3 DNA reads TGCGCCAGCTCACAGGGGATGAACACTGAAGCTTTCATT. Protein sequence: CASSQGMNTEAFI.

Notes on this clonotype: A much bigger clone sits one base away, suggesting this may be a read error. The V call is TRBV2, the J call TRBJ2-1; 10 nucleotides match TRBD1. The germline CDR1 and CDR2 sequences are SNHLY and FYNNEI. The CDR3 spans 15 residues. In nucleotides, the CDR3 is TGTTCCAGCAGTATCCGGGACAGGGGTTACAATGAGCAGTTCTTC. Translating it yields CSSSIRDRGYNEQFF.

The chain recombines TRBV6-9 with TRBJ2-1; no definite D call. The germline CDR1 and CDR2 sequences are MNHGY and SVAAGI. The CDR3 has 16 residues. Trimming pared 6 bases from V and 1 base from J, leaving 16 bases between. CDR3 residues: CASSEDRRPSYNEQFF. In DNA form, the CDR3 reads TGTGCCAGCAGCGAGGACCGACGACCTTCCTACAATGAGCAGTTCTTC.

The chain has TRBV28 and TRBJ2-7, with TRBD1 as a possible D gene (6 bases). CDR3 length: 12 residues. Germline loops: CDR1 MDHEN, CDR2 SYDVKM. The V end was cut by 7 bases, the J end by 4 bases, with 11 bases between. CDR3 sequence (DNA): TGTGCCAGCACGTGGGGGCAGTACGAGCAGTACTTC. Residues: CASTWGQYEQYF. The variable domain in full, completed from reference TRBV28 and TRBJ2-7, reads DVKVTQSSRYLVKRTGEKVFLECVQDMDHENMFWYRQDPGLGLRLIYFSYDVKMKEKGDIPEGYSVSREKKERFSLILESASTNQTSMYLCASTWGQYEQYFGPGTRLTVT.

There are a few counts of this clonotype. The chain couples TRBV2 to TRBJ1-6; TRBD1 matches at 10 bases. The ends lost 6 bases at V and 7 bases at J; junction bases unmatched: 6. The V gene's germline CDR1 is SNHLY and CDR2 FYNNEI. The CDR3 consists of 15 residues. CDR3 coding DNA: TGTGCCAGCAGCTACGGGACAGGGGAGAATTCACCCCTCCACTTT. Protein sequence: CASSYGTGENSPLHF.

The chain recombines TRBV6-5 with TRBJ2-7, with D tentatively TRBD2 (6 bases). V lost 1 base and J lost 0, with 13 bases in between. The CDR3 is 16 amino acids. Germline CDR1 MNHEY, CDR2 SVGAGI. CDR3 region: CASSYWGSGNSYEQYF. The CDR3 DNA reads TGTGCCAGCAGTTACTGGGGTAGCGGAAACTCCTACGAGCAGTACTTC.